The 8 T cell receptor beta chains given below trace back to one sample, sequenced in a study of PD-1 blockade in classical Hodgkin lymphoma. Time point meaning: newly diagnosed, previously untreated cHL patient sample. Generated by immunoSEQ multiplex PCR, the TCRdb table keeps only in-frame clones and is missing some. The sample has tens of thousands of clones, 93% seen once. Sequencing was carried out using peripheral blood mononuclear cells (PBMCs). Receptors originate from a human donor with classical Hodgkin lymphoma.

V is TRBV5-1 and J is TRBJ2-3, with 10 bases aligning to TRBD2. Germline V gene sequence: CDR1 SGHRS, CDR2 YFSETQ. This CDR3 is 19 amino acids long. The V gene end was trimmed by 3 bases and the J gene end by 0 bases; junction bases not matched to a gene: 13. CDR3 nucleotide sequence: TGCGCCAGCAGCTCTAGTCGGGCTAGCGGGGGCATTAGCACAGATACGCAGTATTTT. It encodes CASSSSRASGGISTDTQYF.

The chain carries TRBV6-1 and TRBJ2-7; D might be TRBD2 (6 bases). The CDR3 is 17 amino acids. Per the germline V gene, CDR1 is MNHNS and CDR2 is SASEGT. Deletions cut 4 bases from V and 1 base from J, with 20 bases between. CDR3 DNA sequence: TGTGCCAGCAGTGTGGGGGGTCGGCAGGGTTTTTCCTACGAGCAGTACTTC. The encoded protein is CASSVGGRQGFSYEQYF.

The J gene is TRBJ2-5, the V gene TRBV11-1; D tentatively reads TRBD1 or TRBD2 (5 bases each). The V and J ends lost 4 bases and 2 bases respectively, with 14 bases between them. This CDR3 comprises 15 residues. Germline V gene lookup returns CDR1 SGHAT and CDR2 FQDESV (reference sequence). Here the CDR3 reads CASSSTPGLQETQYF. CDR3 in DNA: TGTGCCAGCAGCTCCACCCCGGGGCTTCAAGAGACCCAGTACTTC.

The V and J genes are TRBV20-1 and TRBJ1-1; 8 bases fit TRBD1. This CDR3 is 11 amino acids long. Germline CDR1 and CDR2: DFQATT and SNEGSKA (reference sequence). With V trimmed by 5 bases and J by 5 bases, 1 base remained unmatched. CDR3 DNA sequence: TGCAGTGCTCGACAGGGGACTGAAGCTTTCTTT. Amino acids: CSARQGTEAFF.

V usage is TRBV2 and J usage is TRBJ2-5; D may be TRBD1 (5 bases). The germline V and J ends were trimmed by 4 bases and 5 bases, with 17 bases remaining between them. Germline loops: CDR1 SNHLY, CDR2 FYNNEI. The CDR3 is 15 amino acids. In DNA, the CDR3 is TGTGCCAGCAGTGTGGTTAGGGGCCCGGCGGAGACCCAGTACTTC. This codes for CASSVVRGPAETQYF.

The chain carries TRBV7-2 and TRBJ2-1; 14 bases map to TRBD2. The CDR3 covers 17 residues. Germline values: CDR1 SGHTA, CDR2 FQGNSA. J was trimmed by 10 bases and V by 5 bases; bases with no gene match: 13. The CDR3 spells CASSRSNGLAGGGEQFF. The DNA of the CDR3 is TGTGCCAGCAGCCGCTCCAACGGACTAGCGGGAGGCGGAGAGCAGTTCTTC.

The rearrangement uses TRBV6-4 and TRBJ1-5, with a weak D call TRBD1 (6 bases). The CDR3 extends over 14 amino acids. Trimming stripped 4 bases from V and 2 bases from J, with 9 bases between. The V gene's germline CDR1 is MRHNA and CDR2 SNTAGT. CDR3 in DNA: TGTGCCAGCAGTGTGGCAGGGGGCAATCAGCCCCAGCATTTT. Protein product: CASSVAGGNQPQHF.

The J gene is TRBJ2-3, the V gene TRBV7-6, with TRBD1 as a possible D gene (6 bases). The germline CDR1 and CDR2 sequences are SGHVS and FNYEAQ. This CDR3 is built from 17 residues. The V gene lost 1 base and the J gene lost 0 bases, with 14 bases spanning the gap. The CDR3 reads CASSLEPTGPSTDTQYF. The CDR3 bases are TGTGCCAGCAGCTTAGAACCGACAGGCCCTAGCACAGATACGCAGTATTTT.